This T cell receptor (beta chain) was identified in a study of blood T cell repertoires in COVID-19. Study as a whole: Specimens from acute and convalescent COVID-19 originated in the United States, Italy and Spain. T cells, B-cell-depleted T cells, or PBMCs supplied cDNA or gDNA.

Original data processing: Scientists estimated how many nucleated cells there were by amplifying reference gene primers. The assay was immunoSEQ multiplex PCR, and TCRdb's table has in-frame clones only and misses some. That table gives V, J and clone size, and the DNA gave D and trimming. The sample lists 150,000 to 200,000 clones; 85% to 90% were seen once. J was trimmed by 4 bases and V by 1 base; bases with no gene match: 5. In germline, CDR1 is SEHNR, CDR2 FQNEAQ (reference sequence). This CDR3 is built from 17 residues. Sequencing was carried out using peripheral blood. The sequence derives from an elderly woman in a cohort sampled during active or convalescent COVID-19. The V gene is TRBV7-9, the J gene TRBJ1-5; 12 nucleotides agree with TRBD1. The CDR3: CASSLEGTGGGNQPQHF. CDR3 bases: TGTGCCAGCAGCTTAGAAGGGACAGGGGGCGGGAATCAGCCCCAGCATTTT. The full variable domain, its missing parts supplied by reference TRBV7-9 and TRBJ1-5, is DTGVSQNPRHKITKRGQNVTFRCDPISEHNRLYWYRQTLGQGPEFLTYFQNEAQLEKSRLLSDRFSAERPKGSFSTLEIQRTEQGDSAMYLCASSLEGTGGGNQPQHFGDGTRLSIL.